This T cell receptor (beta chain) is drawn from a study of siplizumab effects on memory and regulatory T cells. The CDR3 has 12 amino acids. Germline V lookup: CDR1 SEHNR, CDR2 FQNEAQ (reference sequence). The V end was cut by 1 base, the J end by 6 bases, with 4 bases between. For this clone: As yet, its antigen is unknown.

Study observations and caveats: Among sequences traceable to unstimulated CD4+ memory cells, alloreactive ones were significantly reduced by siplizumab. Mappable CD4+ clones that were alloreactive averaged approximately 70% Treg-derived with siplizumab versus 25% to 30% in controls.

Sequencing was performed with immunoSEQ multiplex PCR; in TCRdb, only in-frame clones are kept and a portion is missing. The sample holds 57,000 or so clones, more than 80% seen once. What was sequenced was CD8+ T cells sorted from blood. The chain recombines TRBV7-9 with TRBJ1-5; the D is unclear. The origin of this receptor is a human donor in good health. The CDR3 spells CASSLDLQPQHF. For the CDR3, the DNA is TGTGCCAGCAGCTTAGATCTTCAGCCCCAGCATTTT.